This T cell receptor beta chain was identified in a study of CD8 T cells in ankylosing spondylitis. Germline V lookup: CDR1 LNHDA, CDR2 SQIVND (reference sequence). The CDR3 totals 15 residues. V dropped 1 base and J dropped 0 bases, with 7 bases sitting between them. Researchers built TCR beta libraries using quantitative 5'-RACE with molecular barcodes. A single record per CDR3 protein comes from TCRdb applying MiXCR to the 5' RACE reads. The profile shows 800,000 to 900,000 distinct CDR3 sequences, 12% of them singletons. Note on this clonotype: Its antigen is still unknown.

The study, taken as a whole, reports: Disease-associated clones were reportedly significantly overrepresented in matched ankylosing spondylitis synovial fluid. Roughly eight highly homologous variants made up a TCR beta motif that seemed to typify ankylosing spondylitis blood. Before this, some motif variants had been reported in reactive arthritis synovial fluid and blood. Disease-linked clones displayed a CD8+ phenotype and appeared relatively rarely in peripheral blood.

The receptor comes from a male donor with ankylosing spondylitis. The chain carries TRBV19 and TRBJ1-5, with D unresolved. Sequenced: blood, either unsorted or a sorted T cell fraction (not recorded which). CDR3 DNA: TGTGCCAGTAGTATAGGCGGACTTAGCAATCAGCCCCAGCATTTT. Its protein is CASSIGGLSNQPQHF. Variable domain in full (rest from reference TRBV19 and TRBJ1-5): DGGITQSPKYLFRKEGQNVTLSCEQNLNHDAMYWYRQDPGQGLRLIYYSQIVNDFQKGDIAEGYSVSREKKESFPLTVTSAQKNPTAFYLCASSIGGLSNQPQHFGDGTRLSIL.